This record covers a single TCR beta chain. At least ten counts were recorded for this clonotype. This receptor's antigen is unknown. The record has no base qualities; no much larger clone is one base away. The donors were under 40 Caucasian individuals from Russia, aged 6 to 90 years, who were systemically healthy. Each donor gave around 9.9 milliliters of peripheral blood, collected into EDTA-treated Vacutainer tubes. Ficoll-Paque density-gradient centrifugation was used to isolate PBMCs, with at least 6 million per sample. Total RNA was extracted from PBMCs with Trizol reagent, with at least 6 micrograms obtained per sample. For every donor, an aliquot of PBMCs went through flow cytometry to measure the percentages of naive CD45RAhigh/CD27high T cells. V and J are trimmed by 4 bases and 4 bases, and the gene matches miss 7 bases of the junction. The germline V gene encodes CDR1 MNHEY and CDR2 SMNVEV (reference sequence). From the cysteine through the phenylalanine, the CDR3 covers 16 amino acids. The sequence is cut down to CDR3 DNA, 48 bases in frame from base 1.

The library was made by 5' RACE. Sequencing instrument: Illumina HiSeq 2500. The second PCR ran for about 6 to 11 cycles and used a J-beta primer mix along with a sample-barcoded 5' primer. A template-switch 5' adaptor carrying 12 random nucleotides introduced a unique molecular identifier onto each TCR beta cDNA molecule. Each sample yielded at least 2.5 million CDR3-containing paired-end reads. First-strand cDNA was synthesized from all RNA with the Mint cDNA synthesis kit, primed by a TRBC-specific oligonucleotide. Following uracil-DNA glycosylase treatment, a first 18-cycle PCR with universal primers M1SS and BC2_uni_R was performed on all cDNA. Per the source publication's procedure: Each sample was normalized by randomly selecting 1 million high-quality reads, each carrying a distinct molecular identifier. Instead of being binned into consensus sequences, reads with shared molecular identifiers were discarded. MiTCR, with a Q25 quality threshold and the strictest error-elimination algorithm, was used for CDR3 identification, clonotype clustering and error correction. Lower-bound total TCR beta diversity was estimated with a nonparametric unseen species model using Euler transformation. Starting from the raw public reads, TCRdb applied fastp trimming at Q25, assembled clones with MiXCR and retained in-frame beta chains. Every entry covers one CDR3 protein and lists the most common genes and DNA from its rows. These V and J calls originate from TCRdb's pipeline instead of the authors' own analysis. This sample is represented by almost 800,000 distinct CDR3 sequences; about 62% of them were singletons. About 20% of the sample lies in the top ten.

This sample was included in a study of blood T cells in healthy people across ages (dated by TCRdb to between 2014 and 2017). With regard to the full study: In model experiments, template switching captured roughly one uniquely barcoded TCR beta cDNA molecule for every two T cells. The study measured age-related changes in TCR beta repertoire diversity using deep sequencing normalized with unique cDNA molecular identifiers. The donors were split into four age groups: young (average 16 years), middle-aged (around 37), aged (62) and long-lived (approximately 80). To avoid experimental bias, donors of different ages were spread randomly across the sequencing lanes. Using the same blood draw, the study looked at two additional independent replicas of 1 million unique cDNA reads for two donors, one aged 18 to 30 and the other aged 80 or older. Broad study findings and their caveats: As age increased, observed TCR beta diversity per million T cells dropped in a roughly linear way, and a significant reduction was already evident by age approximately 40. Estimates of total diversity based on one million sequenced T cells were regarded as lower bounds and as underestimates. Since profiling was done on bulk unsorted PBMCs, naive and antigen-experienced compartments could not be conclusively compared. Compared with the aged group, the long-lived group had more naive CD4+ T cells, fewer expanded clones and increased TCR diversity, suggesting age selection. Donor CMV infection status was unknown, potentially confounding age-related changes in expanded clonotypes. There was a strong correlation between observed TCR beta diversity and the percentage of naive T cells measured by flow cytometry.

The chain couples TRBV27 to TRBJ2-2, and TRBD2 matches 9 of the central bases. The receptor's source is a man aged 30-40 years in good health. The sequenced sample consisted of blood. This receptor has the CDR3 CASSSGTSPITGELFF. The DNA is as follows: TGTGCCAGCAGTTCGGGGACTAGCCCGATCACCGGGGAGCTGTTTTTT.